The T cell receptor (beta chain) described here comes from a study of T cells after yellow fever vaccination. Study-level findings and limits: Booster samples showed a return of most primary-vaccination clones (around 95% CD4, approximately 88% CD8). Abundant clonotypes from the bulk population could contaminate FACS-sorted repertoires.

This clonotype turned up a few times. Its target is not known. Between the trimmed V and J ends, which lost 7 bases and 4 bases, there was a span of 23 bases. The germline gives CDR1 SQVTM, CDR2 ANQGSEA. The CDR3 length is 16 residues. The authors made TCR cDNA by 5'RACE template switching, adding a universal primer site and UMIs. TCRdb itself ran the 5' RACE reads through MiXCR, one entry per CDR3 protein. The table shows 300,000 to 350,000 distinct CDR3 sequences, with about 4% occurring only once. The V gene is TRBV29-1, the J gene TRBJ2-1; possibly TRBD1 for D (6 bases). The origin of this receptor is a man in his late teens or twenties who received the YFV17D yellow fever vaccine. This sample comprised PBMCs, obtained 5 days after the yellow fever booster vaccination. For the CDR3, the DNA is TGCAGCGCCACTCCGAGGGGCAGGGGATATTACAATGAGCAGTTCTTC. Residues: CSATPRGRGYYNEQFF.